A selection of T cell receptor beta chains follows, all from one sample in a study of cytomegalovirus exposure and HLA in healthy donors. Sequenced by immunoSEQ multiplex PCR; TCRdb stores in-frame clones only, minus some. This table has 150,000 to 200,000 clones, 75% appearing once. Sequencing was performed on PBMCs. The receptors originated from a male donor in good health and CMV-seronegative. Both conserved end residues are part of each CDR3. D genes are given only for firm matches. Clone size, where shown, is once, few, many, or a class for clones that have expanded.

clone_size d_call j_call v_call cdr3_aa cdr3_nt
once TRBD1 TRBJ1-3 TRBV4-1 CASSQGQGADTIYF TGCGCCAGCAGCCAAGGGCAGGGGGCGGACACCATATATTTT
. TRBD1 TRBJ1-5 TRBV2 CASSEFRLGQGTRYSNQPQHF TGTGCCAGCAGTGAATTTCGTCTAGGACAGGGAACTCGATATAGCAATCAGCCCCAGCATTTT
. TRBD1 TRBJ2-7 TRBV28 CASSFSRDRASYEQYF TGTGCCAGCAGTTTCTCCCGGGACAGGGCGTCCTACGAGCAGTACTTC
. TRBD2 TRBJ2-3 TRBV10-1 CASSSGASTDTQYF TGCGCCAGCAGCAGCGGGGCAAGCACAGATACGCAGTATTTT
. . TRBJ1-2 TRBV21-1 CASSMVQGSYGYTF TGTGCCAGCAGCATGGTACAGGGGAGTTATGGCTACACCTTC
. . TRBJ2-1 TRBV5-1 CASSLRAAGYSYNEQFF TGCGCCAGCAGCTTGAGGGCGGCGGGATACTCCTACAATGAGCAGTTCTTC
. . TRBJ1-2 TRBV7-2 CASSFTSPGGYTF TGTGCCAGCAGCTTCACCTCGCCAGGCGGCTACACCTTC
. . TRBJ2-5 TRBV2 CASSVTTTQETQYF TGTGCCAGCAGTGTCACGACTACTCAAGAGACCCAGTACTTC
few . TRBJ1-2 TRBV14 CASSHNRVGNYGYTF TGTGCCAGCAGCCACAACAGGGTCGGTAACTATGGCTACACCTTC
few . TRBJ1-1 TRBV27 CASRTVLNTEAFF TGTGCCAGCCGAACAGTATTGAACACTGAAGCTTTCTTT
. . TRBJ2-1 TRBV5-8 CASSLDGGRYNEQFF TGTGCCAGCAGCTTGGATGGGGGCAGGTACAATGAGCAGTTCTTC
few . TRBJ2-1 TRBV2 CASRQGLANNEQFF TGTGCCAGCAGGCAGGGGCTGGCGAACAATGAGCAGTTCTTC
. . TRBJ2-3 TRBV23-1 CASSQRPRQASTDTQYF TGCGCCAGCAGTCAGCGGCCGAGACAGGCTAGCACAGATACGCAGTATTTT
. . TRBJ2-7 TRBV6-5 CASSYSGMGYEQYF TGTGCCAGCAGTTACTCCGGGATGGGCTACGAGCAGTACTTC
. . TRBJ2-6 TRBV19 CASSNKRAGANVLTF TGTGCCAGTAGTAACAAACGTGCTGGGGCCAACGTCCTGACTTTC
once . TRBJ2-3 TRBV5-1 CASSEVLNTDTQYF TGCGCCAGCAGCGAAGTACTAAACACAGATACGCAGTATTTT
few . TRBJ1-6 TRBV7-8 CASSLSQVNSPLHF TGTGCCAGCAGCTTAAGCCAGGTGAATTCACCCCTCCACTTT
. TRBD2 TRBJ2-4 TRBV9 CASSIGLAGGPGKNIQYF TGTGCCAGCAGCATCGGACTAGCGGGAGGGCCCGGCAAAAACATTCAGTACTTC
. . TRBJ1-1 TRBV30 CAWRTGPTEAFF TGTGCCTGGAGAACAGGGCCCACTGAAGCTTTCTTT
once . TRBJ1-2 TRBV6-1 CASSEEAFFVEAYGYTF TGTGCCAGCAGTGAAGAGGCCTTTTTTGTGGAGGCCTATGGCTACACCTTC
once . TRBJ1-2 TRBV5-1 CASSTTVAYGYTF TGCGCCAGCAGCACGACAGTAGCTTATGGCTACACCTTC
. . TRBJ1-4 TRBV11-3 CASSTSGHLNEKLFF TGTGCCAGCAGCACCTCGGGACACCTCAATGAAAAACTGTTTTTT
. TRBD1 TRBJ1-2 TRBV16 CASSRQGAYGYTF TGTGCCAGCAGCCGACAGGGGGCGTATGGCTACACCTTC
. . TRBJ2-7 TRBV7-2 CASSLRAWGGNEQYF TGTGCCAGCAGCTTACGGGCGTGGGGGGGCAACGAGCAGTACTTC
. TRBD1 TRBJ1-2 TRBV5-6 CASSEDREGGYTF TGTGCCAGCAGCGAGGACAGGGAAGGTGGCTACACCTTC
. TRBD2 TRBJ2-1 TRBV15 CATGLAVNNEQFF TGTGCCACCGGACTAGCGGTCAACAATGAGCAGTTCTTC
. . TRBJ2-2 TRBV7-9 CASSLTGELFF TGTGCCAGCAGTCTAACCGGGGAGCTGTTTTTT
. TRBD1 TRBJ1-2 TRBV7-9 CASSIGRTGDYGYTF TGTGCCAGCAGCATAGGCAGGACAGGGGATTATGGCTACACCTTC
once . TRBJ1-1 TRBV7-9 CASSPPGVKEAFF TGTGCCAGCAGCCCACCGGGGGTAAAAGAGGCTTTCTTT
. . TRBJ1-1 TRBV10-2 CASSVRLGVTEAFF TGCGCCAGCAGTGTAAGGCTCGGGGTCACTGAAGCTTTCTTT
. . TRBJ2-2 TRBV5-1 CASRGRTNTGELFF TGCGCCAGCAGGGGGCGGACGAACACCGGGGAGCTGTTTTTT
once . TRBJ2-7 TRBV7-9 CATRGSLSYEQYF TGTGCCACTAGGGGCAGTCTCTCCTACGAGCAGTACTTC
. TRBD1 TRBJ1-2 TRBV29-1 CSAIPGQGANYGYTF TGCAGCGCCATACCGGGACAGGGGGCTAACTATGGCTACACCTTC
. . TRBJ2-5 TRBV6-4 CASRTEARPQETQYF TGTGCCAGCAGAACTGAAGCGAGGCCCCAAGAGACCCAGTACTTC
once TRBD1 TRBJ1-2 TRBV2 CASRGTGTVYGYTF TGTGCCAGCAGAGGGACCGGGACAGTTTATGGCTACACCTTC
few . TRBJ1-2 TRBV7-8 CASSSTARNYGYTF TGTGCCAGCAGCTCTACCGCCCGGAACTATGGCTACACCTTC
. TRBD1 TRBJ2-7 TRBV4-2 CASSQDARGLYEQYF TGTGCCAGCAGCCAAGATGCAAGGGGGCTGTACGAGCAGTACTTC
. . TRBJ2-7 TRBV25-1 CASSLRGFIERQYF TGTGCCAGCAGTCTAAGGGGGTTTATAGAGAGGCAGTACTTC
. . TRBJ2-1 TRBV7-9 CASSLDPVGAEQFF TGTGCCAGCAGCTTAGACCCAGTGGGGGCTGAGCAGTTCTTC
many TRBD1 TRBJ1-2 TRBV5-8 CASSSQGANYGYTF TGTGCCAGCAGCTCACAGGGGGCGAACTATGGCTACACCTTC
. . TRBJ1-2 TRBV5-1 CASSLVQDYGYTF TGCGCCAGCAGCTTGGTACAGGACTATGGCTACACCTTC
. TRBD1 TRBJ2-1 TRBV7-9 CASSPRGQGMGEQFF TGTGCCAGCAGCCCTCGGGGACAGGGTATGGGTGAGCAGTTCTTC
once . TRBJ2-1 TRBV19 CASSIDQRRSYNEQFF TGTGCCAGTAGTATAGATCAAAGGAGGTCCTACAATGAGCAGTTCTTC
. TRBD1 TRBJ2-4 TRBV6-5 CASSTRQGWTNIQYF TGTGCCAGCAGTACCCGACAGGGCTGGACGAACATTCAGTACTTC
. . TRBJ2-1 TRBV5-1 CASSPQVAFRVNEQFF TGCGCCAGCAGCCCGCAGGTGGCTTTTAGAGTGAATGAGCAGTTCTTC
. . TRBJ1-1 TRBV7-2 CASSLSGIEAFF TGTGCCAGCAGCTTAAGCGGTATTGAAGCTTTCTTT
. . TRBJ1-1 TRBV19 CASSMSVNTEAFF TGTGCCAGTAGTATGTCAGTGAACACTGAAGCTTTCTTT
. TRBD2 TRBJ2-7 TRBV6-5 CASNPTSAAYEQYF TGTGCCAGCAACCCGACTAGCGCAGCCTACGAGCAGTACTTC
. . TRBJ2-2 TRBV14 CASSQDLDWLNTGELFF TGTGCCAGCAGCCAAGATCTCGACTGGTTAAACACCGGGGAGCTGTTTTTT
. . TRBJ2-7 TRBV6-5 CASSYSSGPSYEQYF TGTGCCAGCAGTTACTCGAGCGGGCCTTCCTACGAGCAGTACTTC
. . TRBJ1-6 TRBV7-3 CASSLVGDSPLHF TGTGCCAGCAGCTTAGTAGGGGATTCACCCCTCCACTTT
. . TRBJ2-7 TRBV5-1 CASKVGRSYEQYF TGCGCCAGCAAGGTGGGCCGCTCCTACGAGCAGTACTTC
. TRBD2 TRBJ2-3 TRBV30 CAWKGVGRSTDTQYF TGTGCCTGGAAAGGGGTCGGGAGGAGCACAGATACGCAGTATTTT
few TRBD1 TRBJ2-3 TRBV6-4 CASSAGQVVTDTQYF TGTGCCAGCAGCGCGGGACAGGTCGTAACAGATACGCAGTATTTT
few TRBD2 TRBJ2-5 TRBV7-2 CASSRTSLETQYF TGTGCCAGCAGCCGGACTAGTTTGGAGACCCAGTACTTC